Listed below are T cell receptor beta chains from one sample, sequenced in a study of T cells in Graves' hyperthyroidism and ophthalmopathy. MiXCR, run by TCRdb on the multiplex PCR reads, gives a single entry per CDR3 protein. The sample has roughly 500,000 distinct CDR3 sequences, roughly 46% seen once. Sequencing input: peripheral blood or thyroid tissue (not recorded which). These receptors came from an adult woman with Graves' disease, either hyperthyroidism or ophthalmopathy (not recorded which). CDR3s include the opening cysteine and the closing phenylalanine or tryptophan. A D gene is named only where the DNA matches it firmly. Clone size appears in some rows only: once, few, many, or a class for an expanded clone.

CDR3nt: TGTGCCAGCAGCCCAAGACTGGGACTAGTTGAAGATACGCAGTACTTC
CDR3aa: CASSPRLGLVEDTQYF
d_gene: TRBD2
v_gene: TRBV7-9
abundance: -
j_gene: TRBJ2-5

CDR3nt: TGTGCCAGTAAGACCGGGACAGTAAATTCACCCCTCCACTTT
CDR3aa: CASKTGTVNSPLHF
d_gene: TRBD1
v_gene: TRBV14
abundance: few
j_gene: TRBJ1-6

CDR3nt: TGTGCCAGCAGCTTAGCGCTCAGGGGGTCAGTAGCTTTCTTT
CDR3aa: CASSLALRGSVAFF
d_gene: TRBD1
v_gene: TRBV7-2
abundance: -
j_gene: TRBJ1-1

CDR3nt: TGCGCCAGCAGCCAAGACTTCTCTGGAAACACCATATATTTT
CDR3aa: CASSQDFSGNTIYF
d_gene: -
v_gene: TRBV4-1
abundance: many
j_gene: TRBJ1-3

CDR3nt: TGTGCCACCCAGTTCGGTCCTAGCTCCTACGAGCAGTACTTC
CDR3aa: CATQFGPSSYEQYF
d_gene: -
v_gene: TRBV12-3/TRBV12-4
abundance: many
j_gene: TRBJ2-7

CDR3nt: TGCAGTGCTAGTGTTTATACTGGGGATTTTAATCAGCCCCAGCATTTT
CDR3aa: CSASVYTGDFNQPQHF
d_gene: -
v_gene: TRBV20-1
abundance: many
j_gene: TRBJ1-5

CDR3nt: TGTGCCAGCAGCTTAGCAGACAGGTTGAAGATCCACTTT
CDR3aa: CASSLADRLKIHF
d_gene: -
v_gene: TRBV7-2
abundance: -
j_gene: TRBJ1-6

CDR3nt: TGCGCCAGCAGCTCCAGGGAGTGGGGCACCGGGGAGCTGTTTTTT
CDR3aa: CASSSREWGTGELFF
d_gene: -
v_gene: TRBV5-1
abundance: -
j_gene: TRBJ2-2

CDR3nt: TGTGCCACCAGCAGAGCCAGGGCGGAGCAGCCCCAGTACTTC
CDR3aa: CATSRARAEQPQYF
d_gene: -
v_gene: TRBV15
abundance: -
j_gene: TRBJ2-5

CDR3nt: TGCGCCAGCATGGTAGGCACGGAGCAGTACTTC
CDR3aa: CASMVGTEQYF
d_gene: -
v_gene: TRBV10-2
abundance: many
j_gene: TRBJ2-7

CDR3nt: TGTGCCAGCAGTCCCGGACAGGCAGGCGAGACCCAGTACTTC
CDR3aa: CASSPGQAGETQYF
d_gene: TRBD1
v_gene: TRBV27
abundance: many
j_gene: TRBJ2-5

CDR3nt: TGTGCCAGCAGTTCCAGACTAGCGGGCAGAGAGCAGTACTTC
CDR3aa: CASSSRLAGREQYF
d_gene: TRBD2
v_gene: TRBV12-3/TRBV12-4
abundance: many
j_gene: TRBJ2-7

CDR3nt: TGTGCCACCAGTGCCGGGAGCGGTGAAGCTTTCTTT
CDR3aa: CATSAGSGEAFF
d_gene: -
v_gene: TRBV24-1
abundance: many
j_gene: TRBJ1-1

CDR3nt: TGTGCCAGTAGAGGGACAGGTCATGGCTACACCTTC
CDR3aa: CASRGTGHGYTF
d_gene: TRBD1
v_gene: TRBV19
abundance: -
j_gene: TRBJ1-2

CDR3nt: TGTGCCAGTAGTGACAACACTGAAGCTTTCTTT
CDR3aa: CASSDNTEAFF
d_gene: -
v_gene: TRBV19
abundance: many
j_gene: TRBJ1-1

CDR3nt: TGTGCCAGCAGCTCGGTCAGCCCCTCGTATGGCTACACCTTC
CDR3aa: CASSSVSPSYGYTF
d_gene: -
v_gene: TRBV7-2
abundance: many
j_gene: TRBJ1-2

CDR3nt: TGTGCCAGCAGCCGGACAGGGGGGTACCAAGAGACCCGGTACTTC
CDR3aa: CASSRTGGYQETRYF
d_gene: TRBD1
v_gene: TRBV10-2
abundance: -
j_gene: TRBJ2-5

CDR3nt: TGCAGTGCTAGAGCACAGTTAGGGCAGCCCCAGCATTTT
CDR3aa: CSARAQLGQPQHF
d_gene: -
v_gene: TRBV20-1
abundance: -
j_gene: TRBJ1-5

CDR3nt: TGTGCCAGCAGGTTCGGGCCCGGCAGCGAGCAGTACTTC
CDR3aa: CASRFGPGSEQYF
d_gene: -
v_gene: TRBV14
abundance: many
j_gene: TRBJ2-7

CDR3nt: TGTGCCAGCAGCTCCCACCCGGACAGCTACGAGCAGTACTTC
CDR3aa: CASSSHPDSYEQYF
d_gene: -
v_gene: TRBV7-9
abundance: -
j_gene: TRBJ2-7

CDR3nt: TGTGCCAGCAGCTTAGCCGCCGGACCCTACGAGCAGTACTTC
CDR3aa: CASSLAAGPYEQYF
d_gene: -
v_gene: TRBV7-3
abundance: -
j_gene: TRBJ2-7

CDR3nt: TGTGCCAGCAGCATTGACAGATTCTATGGCTACACCTTC
CDR3aa: CASSIDRFYGYTF
d_gene: -
v_gene: TRBV4-2
abundance: many
j_gene: TRBJ1-2

CDR3nt: TGTGCCAGCAGTTGGGACAAGGGTACTGAAGCTTTCTTT
CDR3aa: CASSWDKGTEAFF
d_gene: -
v_gene: TRBV2
abundance: -
j_gene: TRBJ1-1

CDR3nt: TGCGCCAGCAGCGGGGGACAGGCCCCTGGCTACACCTTC
CDR3aa: CASSGGQAPGYTF
d_gene: TRBD1
v_gene: TRBV5-1
abundance: -
j_gene: TRBJ1-2

CDR3nt: TGTGCCAGCGATCGGCAGTTCAATCAGCCCCAGCATTTT
CDR3aa: CASDRQFNQPQHF
d_gene: -
v_gene: TRBV6-6
abundance: many
j_gene: TRBJ1-5

CDR3nt: TGTGCCAGCAGCCGAACGACAACTGTCTTGCAAGAGACCCAGTACTTC
CDR3aa: CASSRTTTVLQETQYF
d_gene: -
v_gene: TRBV6-5
abundance: many
j_gene: TRBJ2-5

CDR3nt: TGTGCCATCAGTGAAGTGGGGGTCGGCTACGAGCAGTACTTC
CDR3aa: CAISEVGVGYEQYF
d_gene: -
v_gene: TRBV10-3
abundance: -
j_gene: TRBJ2-7

CDR3nt: TGCAGTGCTAGGCCCCCGGGACTAGCGGTACTAGGGCAGTACTTC
CDR3aa: CSARPPGLAVLGQYF
d_gene: TRBD2
v_gene: TRBV20-1
abundance: many
j_gene: TRBJ2-7

CDR3nt: TGTGCCATCAGGAGGGGACAGGGGATCACCGGGGAGCTGTTTTTT
CDR3aa: CAIRRGQGITGELFF
d_gene: TRBD1
v_gene: TRBV10-3
abundance: -
j_gene: TRBJ2-2

CDR3nt: TGCAGTGCTAGGAAGGGCGGGGGCGAGCAGTACTTC
CDR3aa: CSARKGGGEQYF
d_gene: TRBD2
v_gene: TRBV20-1
abundance: many
j_gene: TRBJ2-7

CDR3nt: TGTGCCAGCAGTGCTAGGAGCGGGGGCTCCTACGAGCAGTACTTC
CDR3aa: CASSARSGGSYEQYF
d_gene: TRBD2
v_gene: TRBV25-1
abundance: -
j_gene: TRBJ2-7

CDR3nt: TGCGCCAGCAGTGACCCACCCGGGCTAGCGGAGAACCAAGAGACCCAGTACTTC
CDR3aa: CASSDPPGLAENQETQYF
d_gene: TRBD2
v_gene: TRBV10-2
abundance: -
j_gene: TRBJ2-5

CDR3nt: TGTGCCAGCAGCTTAGCCTCTCCGGGCGGACACTATGGCTACACCTTC
CDR3aa: CASSLASPGGHYGYTF
d_gene: -
v_gene: TRBV7-8
abundance: -
j_gene: TRBJ1-2

CDR3nt: TGCAGTGCCCTCGGACAGAAATATCAGCCCCAGCATTTT
CDR3aa: CSALGQKYQPQHF
d_gene: -
v_gene: TRBV20-1
abundance: many
j_gene: TRBJ1-5

CDR3nt: TGTGCCACCAGCAGAGACAAGTACAATGAGCAGTTCTTC
CDR3aa: CATSRDKYNEQFF
d_gene: -
v_gene: TRBV15
abundance: -
j_gene: TRBJ2-1

CDR3nt: TGTGCCAGCAGTCGAGGACAGCCGTTAAATGAAAAACTGTTTTTT
CDR3aa: CASSRGQPLNEKLFF
d_gene: -
v_gene: TRBV6-5
abundance: -
j_gene: TRBJ1-4

CDR3nt: TGTGCCACCAGCAGTTGGAACGGCAATCAGCCCCAGCATTTT
CDR3aa: CATSSWNGNQPQHF
d_gene: -
v_gene: TRBV15
abundance: many
j_gene: TRBJ1-5

CDR3nt: TGTGCCAGCAGCTTAGTTTGGCTAGCGGGAGGAGGCGAGCAGCCCCAGCATTTT
CDR3aa: CASSLVWLAGGGEQPQHF
d_gene: -
v_gene: TRBV7-9
abundance: -
j_gene: TRBJ1-5

CDR3nt: TGTGCCAGCATCGGCAGGGTCTCCCACAATGAGCAGTTCTTC
CDR3aa: CASIGRVSHNEQFF
d_gene: -
v_gene: TRBV25-1
abundance: few
j_gene: TRBJ2-1

CDR3nt: TGTGCCAGTACCGGGACAGGGCCCACTGAAGCTTTCTTT
CDR3aa: CASTGTGPTEAFF
d_gene: TRBD1
v_gene: TRBV2
abundance: once
j_gene: TRBJ1-1

CDR3nt: TGTGCCAGCAGCAAAAACGGACAGGAGAACACTGAAGCTTTCTTT
CDR3aa: CASSKNGQENTEAFF
d_gene: TRBD1
v_gene: TRBV11-1
abundance: many
j_gene: TRBJ1-1

CDR3nt: TGCGCCAGCAGGAAGACAGGCAACACTGAAGCTTTCTTT
CDR3aa: CASRKTGNTEAFF
d_gene: -
v_gene: TRBV4-1
abundance: many
j_gene: TRBJ1-1

CDR3nt: TGTGCCAGCAGCCTCGGGACAATCGATGGCTACACCTTC
CDR3aa: CASSLGTIDGYTF
d_gene: -
v_gene: TRBV2
abundance: many
j_gene: TRBJ1-2

CDR3nt: TGTGCCAGCAGCTTTGACAACTATGGCTACACCTTC
CDR3aa: CASSFDNYGYTF
d_gene: -
v_gene: TRBV5-8
abundance: many
j_gene: TRBJ1-2

CDR3nt: TGTGCCAGCAGTACCGGCGGGGGGAATGGCTACACCTTC
CDR3aa: CASSTGGGNGYTF
d_gene: -
v_gene: TRBV6-4
abundance: -
j_gene: TRBJ1-2

CDR3nt: TGTGCCAGCTCGCGCCGGGAAAACACCATATATTTT
CDR3aa: CASSRRENTIYF
d_gene: -
v_gene: TRBV7-9
abundance: many
j_gene: TRBJ1-3

CDR3nt: TGTGCCAGTAGGACAGCCGGGGAGCTGTTTTTT
CDR3aa: CASRTAGELFF
d_gene: -
v_gene: TRBV19
abundance: many
j_gene: TRBJ2-2

CDR3nt: TGTGCCAGCAGCTTAGGGGGAAATAACGGCGACGAGCAGTACTTC
CDR3aa: CASSLGGNNGDEQYF
d_gene: -
v_gene: TRBV5-1
abundance: -
j_gene: TRBJ2-7

CDR3nt: TGTGCCAGCAGTTACACGTACGAGCAGTACTTC
CDR3aa: CASSYTYEQYF
d_gene: -
v_gene: TRBV6-6
abundance: many
j_gene: TRBJ2-7

CDR3nt: TGTGCCAGCAGCGTAGAAGTGACTAGCGGGAGGGACACCGGGGAGCTGTTTTTT
CDR3aa: CASSVEVTSGRDTGELFF
d_gene: TRBD2
v_gene: TRBV9
abundance: -
j_gene: TRBJ2-2

CDR3nt: TGTGCCAGCAGCCAAGATCAGCGGAGAGATACCGGGGAGCTGTTTTTT
CDR3aa: CASSQDQRRDTGELFF
d_gene: -
v_gene: TRBV14
abundance: -
j_gene: TRBJ2-2

CDR3nt: TGTGCCAGCAGCTCTGGACTAGCGGGGGCCCTGTGGACCGGGGAGCTGTTTTTT
CDR3aa: CASSSGLAGALWTGELFF
d_gene: TRBD2
v_gene: TRBV7-2
abundance: many
j_gene: TRBJ2-2

CDR3nt: TGTGCCAGCAGTTCTAGCGGGAGCAGATACGAGCAGTACTTC
CDR3aa: CASSSSGSRYEQYF
d_gene: TRBD2
v_gene: TRBV2
abundance: -
j_gene: TRBJ2-7

CDR3nt: TGTGCCAGCAGCTTAGCCATAGGCACCGGGGAGCTGTTTTTT
CDR3aa: CASSLAIGTGELFF
d_gene: -
v_gene: TRBV7-2
abundance: few
j_gene: TRBJ2-2